This paragraph reports one TCR beta chain. The sample belongs to a study of shared clonotypes between healthy human individuals. Looked up from germline, CDR1 is MRHNA and CDR2 is SNTAGT. The CDR3 totals 15 residues. V lost 4 bases and J 1 base, leaving 11 bases between the germline ends. Profiled with immunoSEQ multiplex PCR; TCRdb holds only in-frame clones, not every one. The table records a few million clones, around 94% of them present only once. V is TRBV6-4 and J is TRBJ2-1; D is possibly TRBD2 (6 bases). The sequencing sample was made of naive CD4+ T cells sorted from blood. Described subset: CD45RA+ positively selected. The TCR originated in a man between 18 and 35 years old in good health. The CDR3 nucleotides read TGTGCCAGCAGTGTTTGGAGGGGTTCCTACAATGAGCAGTTCTTC. Its protein product is CASSVWRGSYNEQFF.